This T cell receptor beta chain was obtained from a study of control samples from healthy donors and cancer patients. The CDR3 has 16 amino acids. V lost 6 bases to trimming and J lost 0 bases, with 14 bases between them. CDR1 is MDHEN, CDR2 SYDVKM, per germline. Produced via immunoSEQ multiplex PCR; TCRdb's table is partial and in-frame only. The sample holds about 140,000 clones, almost 90% seen once. The chain has TRBV28 and TRBJ1-4; D perhaps matches TRBD1 (6 bases). The sequencing sample was made of blood. This receptor was taken from a man aged 18 to 30 in good health. The CDR3 region is CASSSLGQPTNEKLFF. The CDR3 DNA reads as TGTGCCAGCAGCTCACTCGGACAGCCAACTAATGAAAAACTGTTTTTT.